This paragraph reports one TCR beta chain. The target antigen is unknown. V lost 5 bases to trimming and J lost 2 bases; unmatched junction nucleotides: 5. Per germline, CDR1 SGHNT and CDR2 YENEEA. The CDR3 extends over 14 amino acids. The sample is drawn from a study of T cell responses to AZD1222 COVID-19 vaccine. Overall study findings and caveats: Nearly half of spike-specific TCRs reportedly target variant regions that are unmutated in the B.1.351 and B.1.1.7 variants. Only a handful of AZD1222 recipients were seropositive at baseline.

The method was immunoSEQ multiplex PCR; TCRdb's version includes in-frame clones alone and lacks a portion of them. Of over 140,000 clones listed, 90% to 95% are singletons. The source of this sequence is an adult who received the AZD1222 COVID-19 vaccine. The chain links TRBV11-3 to TRBJ1-2; 7 bases are shared with TRBD1. This sample comprised peripheral blood, obtained 28 days after the second AZD1222 dose. DNA of the CDR3: TGTGCCAGCAGCCCCGACAGGGTGAACTATGGCTACACCTTC. This translates into CASSPDRVNYGYTF.